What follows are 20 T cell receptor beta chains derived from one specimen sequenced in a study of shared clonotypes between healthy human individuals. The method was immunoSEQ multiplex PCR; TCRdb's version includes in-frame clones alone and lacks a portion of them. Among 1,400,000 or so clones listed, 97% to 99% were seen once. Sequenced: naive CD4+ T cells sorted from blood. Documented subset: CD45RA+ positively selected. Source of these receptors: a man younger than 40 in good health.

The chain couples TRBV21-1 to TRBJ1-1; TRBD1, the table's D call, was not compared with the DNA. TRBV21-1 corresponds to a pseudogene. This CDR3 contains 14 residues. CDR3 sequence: CASSKGQGCTEAFF. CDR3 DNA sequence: TGTGCCAGCAGCAAAGGACAGGGATGTACTGAAGCTTTCTTT.

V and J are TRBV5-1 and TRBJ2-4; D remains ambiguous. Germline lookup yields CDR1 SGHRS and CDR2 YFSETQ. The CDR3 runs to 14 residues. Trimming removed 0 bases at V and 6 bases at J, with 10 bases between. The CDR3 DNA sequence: TGCGCCAGCAGCTTGGGGAGTACGTTAAACATTCAGTACTTC. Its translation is CASSLGSTLNIQYF. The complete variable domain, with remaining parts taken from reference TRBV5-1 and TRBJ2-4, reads KAGVTQTPRYLIKTRGQQVTLSCSPISGHRSVSWYQQTPGQGLQFLFEYFSETQRNKGNFPGRFSGRQFSNSRSEMNVSTLELGDSALYLCASSLGSTLNIQYFGAGTRLSVL.

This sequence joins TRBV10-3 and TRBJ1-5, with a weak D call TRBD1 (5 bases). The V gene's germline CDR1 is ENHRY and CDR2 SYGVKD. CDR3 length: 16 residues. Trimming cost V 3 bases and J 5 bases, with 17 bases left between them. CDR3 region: CAISDPIGGTDQPQHF. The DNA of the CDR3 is TGTGCCATCAGTGACCCAATTGGGGGGACGGATCAGCCCCAGCATTTT.

The CDR3 region is CASSRRTAFTDTQYF. The CDR3 DNA reads TGTGCCAGCAGCCGTAGGACAGCTTTTACAGATACGCAGTATTTT. This rearrangement joins TRBV14 to TRBJ2-3; D might be TRBD1 (6 bases). This CDR3 comprises 15 residues. V was cut by 4 bases and J by 3 bases, with 14 bases left in between. Germline values: CDR1 SGHDN, CDR2 FVKESK.

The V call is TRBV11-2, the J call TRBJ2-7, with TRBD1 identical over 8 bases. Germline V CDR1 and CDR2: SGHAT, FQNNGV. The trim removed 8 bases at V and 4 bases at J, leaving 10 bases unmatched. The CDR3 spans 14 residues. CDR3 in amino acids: CASGASGGRYEQYF. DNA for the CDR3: TGTGCCAGCGGAGCCTCAGGGGGCAGGTACGAGCAGTACTTC.

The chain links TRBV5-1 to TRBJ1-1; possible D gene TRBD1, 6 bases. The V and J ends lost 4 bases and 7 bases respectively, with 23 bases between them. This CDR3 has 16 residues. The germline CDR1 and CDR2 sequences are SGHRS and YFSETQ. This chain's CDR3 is CASSPQGGGKIVEAFF. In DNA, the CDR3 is TGCGCCAGCAGCCCACAGGGAGGGGGTAAGATTGTTGAAGCTTTCTTT.

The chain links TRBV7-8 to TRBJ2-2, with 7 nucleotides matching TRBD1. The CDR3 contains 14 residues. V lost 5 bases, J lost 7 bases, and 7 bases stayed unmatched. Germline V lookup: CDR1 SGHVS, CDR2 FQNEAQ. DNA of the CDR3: TGTGCCAGCAGCCGACAGGGTATGAGCGGGGAGCTGTTTTTT. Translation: CASSRQGMSGELFF.

The CDR3 region is CSVGTGNTEAFF. The DNA of the CDR3 is TGCAGCGTCGGGACGGGAAACACTGAAGCTTTCTTT. V and J are TRBV29-1 and TRBJ1-1; perhaps TRBD1 as D (5 bases). The CDR3 is 12 residues long. V shed 6 bases and J shed 2 bases, with 10 bases lying between them. Germline CDR1 is SQVTM and CDR2 is ANQGSEA.

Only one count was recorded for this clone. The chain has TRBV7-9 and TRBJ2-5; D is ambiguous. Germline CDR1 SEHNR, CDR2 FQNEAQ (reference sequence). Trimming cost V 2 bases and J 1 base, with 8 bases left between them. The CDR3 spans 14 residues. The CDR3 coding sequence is TGTGCCAGCAGCTTAAGGCAGAGCCAAGAGACCCAGTACTTC. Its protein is CASSLRQSQETQYF.

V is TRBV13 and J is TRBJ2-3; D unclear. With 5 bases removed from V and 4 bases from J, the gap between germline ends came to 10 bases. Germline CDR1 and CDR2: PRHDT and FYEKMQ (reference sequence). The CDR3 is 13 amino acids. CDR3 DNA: TGTGCCAGCAGCCTAGATATCGCAGATACGCAGTATTTT. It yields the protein CASSLDIADTQYF. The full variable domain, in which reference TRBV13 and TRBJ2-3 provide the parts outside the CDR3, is AAGVIQSPRHLIKEKRETATLKCYPIPRHDTVYWYQQGPGQDPQFLISFYEKMQSDKGSIPDRFSAQQFSDYHSELNMSSLELGDSALYFCASSLDIADTQYFGPGTRLTVL.

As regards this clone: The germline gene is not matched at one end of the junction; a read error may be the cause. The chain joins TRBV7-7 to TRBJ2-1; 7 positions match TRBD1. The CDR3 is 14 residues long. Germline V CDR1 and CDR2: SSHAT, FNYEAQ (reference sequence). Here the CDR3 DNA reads TGTGCTAGCAGCTTGCCCCCTCAGACAGGGTCGGAGTTCTTC. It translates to CASSLPPQTGSEFF.

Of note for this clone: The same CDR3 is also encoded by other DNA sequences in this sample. The CDR3: CASSLTGANTEAFF. The CDR3 coding sequence is TGTGCCAGCAGCCTGACAGGGGCGAACACTGAAGCTTTCTTT. V usage is TRBV5-6 and J usage is TRBJ1-1, with 8 bases fitting TRBD1. The V gene end was trimmed by 4 bases and the J gene end by 1 base; junction bases not matched to a gene: 3. CDR3 length equals 14 residues. Germline V lookup: CDR1 SGHDT, CDR2 YYEEEE. Using reference TRBV5-6 and TRBJ1-1 for the parts outside the CDR3, the full variable domain is DAGVTQSPTHLIKTRGQQVTLRCSPKSGHDTVSWYQQALGQGPQFIFQYYEEEERQRGNFPDRFSGHQFPNYSSELNVNALLLGDSALYLCASSLTGANTEAFFGQGTRLTVV.

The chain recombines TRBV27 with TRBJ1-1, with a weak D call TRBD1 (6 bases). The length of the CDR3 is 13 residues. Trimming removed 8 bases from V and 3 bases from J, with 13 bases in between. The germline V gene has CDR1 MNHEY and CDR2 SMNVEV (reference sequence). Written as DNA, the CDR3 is TGTGCCAGCGTCCGACAGGCGGACACTGAAGCTTTCTTT. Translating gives CASVRQADTEAFF.

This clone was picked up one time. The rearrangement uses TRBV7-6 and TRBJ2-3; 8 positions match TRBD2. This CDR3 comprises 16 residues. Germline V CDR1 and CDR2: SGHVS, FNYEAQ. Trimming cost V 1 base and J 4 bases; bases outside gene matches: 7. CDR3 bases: TGTGCCAGCAGCTTAGTTGGCGGGAGGTCCGCAGATACGCAGTATTTT. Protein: CASSLVGGRSADTQYF.

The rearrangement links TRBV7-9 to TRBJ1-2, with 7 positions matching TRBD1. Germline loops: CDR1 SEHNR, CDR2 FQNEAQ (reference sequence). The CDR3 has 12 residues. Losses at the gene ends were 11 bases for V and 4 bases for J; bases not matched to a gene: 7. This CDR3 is CAPGEGAYGYTF. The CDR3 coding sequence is TGTGCCCCTGGCGAGGGGGCCTATGGCTACACCTTC.

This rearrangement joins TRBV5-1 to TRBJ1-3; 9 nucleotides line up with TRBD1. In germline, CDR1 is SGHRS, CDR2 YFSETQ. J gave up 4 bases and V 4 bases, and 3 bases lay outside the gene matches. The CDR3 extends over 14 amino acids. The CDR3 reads CASSVGTGGNTIYF. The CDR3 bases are TGCGCCAGCAGCGTCGGGACAGGGGGAAACACCATATATTTT.

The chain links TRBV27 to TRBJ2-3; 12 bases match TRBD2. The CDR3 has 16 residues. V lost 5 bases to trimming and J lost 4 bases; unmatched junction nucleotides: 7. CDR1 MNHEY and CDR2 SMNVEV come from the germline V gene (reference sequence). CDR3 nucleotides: TGTGCCAGCAGTGCCCGACTAGCGGGAGTTTCAGATACGCAGTATTTT. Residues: CASSARLAGVSDTQYF.

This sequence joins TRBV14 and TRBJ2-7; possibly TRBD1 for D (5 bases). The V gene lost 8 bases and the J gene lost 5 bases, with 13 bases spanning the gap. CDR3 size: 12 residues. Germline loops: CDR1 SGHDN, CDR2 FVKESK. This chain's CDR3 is CASSAGPNEQYF. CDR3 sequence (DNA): TGTGCCAGCTCGGCAGGGCCCAACGAGCAGTACTTC.

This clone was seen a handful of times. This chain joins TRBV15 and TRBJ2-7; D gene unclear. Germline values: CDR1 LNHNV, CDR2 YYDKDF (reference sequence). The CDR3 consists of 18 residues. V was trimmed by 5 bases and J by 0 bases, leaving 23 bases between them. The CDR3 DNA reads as TGTGCCACCAGCGTAGGGTCCCTAACACACCTGAGCTCCTACGAGCAGTACTTC. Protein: CATSVGSLTHLSSYEQYF.

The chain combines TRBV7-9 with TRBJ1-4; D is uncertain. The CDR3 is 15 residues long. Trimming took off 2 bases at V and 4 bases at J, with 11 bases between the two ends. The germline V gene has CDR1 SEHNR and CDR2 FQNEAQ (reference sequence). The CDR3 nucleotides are TGTGCCAGCAGCTTAATTTCAGCGAGTAATGAAAAACTGTTTTTT. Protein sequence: CASSLISASNEKLFF.